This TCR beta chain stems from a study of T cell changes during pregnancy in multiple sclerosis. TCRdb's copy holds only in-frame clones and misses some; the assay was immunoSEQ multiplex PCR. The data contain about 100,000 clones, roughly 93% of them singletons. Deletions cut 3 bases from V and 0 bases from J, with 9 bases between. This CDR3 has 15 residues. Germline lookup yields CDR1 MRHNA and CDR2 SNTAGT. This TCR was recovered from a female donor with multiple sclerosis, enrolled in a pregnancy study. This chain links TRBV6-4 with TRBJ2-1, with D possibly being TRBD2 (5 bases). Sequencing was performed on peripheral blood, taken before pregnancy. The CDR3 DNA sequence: TGTGCCAGCAGTGAGGAGGAAAGCTCCTACAATGAGCAGTTCTTC. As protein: CASSEEESSYNEQFF.